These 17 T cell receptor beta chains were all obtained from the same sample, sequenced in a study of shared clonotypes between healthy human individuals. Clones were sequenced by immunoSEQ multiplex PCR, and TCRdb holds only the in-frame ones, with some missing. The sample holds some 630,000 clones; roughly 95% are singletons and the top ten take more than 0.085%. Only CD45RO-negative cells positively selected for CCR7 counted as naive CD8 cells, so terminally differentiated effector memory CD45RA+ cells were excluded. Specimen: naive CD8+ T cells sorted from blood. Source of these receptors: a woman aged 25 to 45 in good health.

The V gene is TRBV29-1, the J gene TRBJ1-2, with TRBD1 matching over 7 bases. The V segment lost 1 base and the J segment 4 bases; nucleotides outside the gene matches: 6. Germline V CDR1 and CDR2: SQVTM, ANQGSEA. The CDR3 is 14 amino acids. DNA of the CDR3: TGCAGCGTTGAAGGACAGGGATCAGTCTATGGCTACACCTTC. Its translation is CSVEGQGSVYGYTF.

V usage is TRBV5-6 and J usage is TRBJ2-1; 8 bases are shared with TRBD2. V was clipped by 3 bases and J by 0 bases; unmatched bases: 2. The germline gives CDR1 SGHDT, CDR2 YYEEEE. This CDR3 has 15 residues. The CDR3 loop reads CASSSGTSSYNEQFF. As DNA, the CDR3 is TGTGCCAGCAGCTCCGGGACTAGCTCCTACAATGAGCAGTTCTTC.

CDR3 sequence: CASSQDGLAGAETQYF. The DNA of the CDR3 is TGCGCCAGCAGCCAAGATGGGCTAGCGGGAGCGGAGACCCAGTACTTC. The V gene is TRBV4-1, the J gene TRBJ2-5; TRBD2 matches 10 bases. V lost 0 bases and J lost 5; bases outside the gene matches: 6. From germline, CDR1 is MGHRA and CDR2 YSYEKL. The CDR3 loop spans 16 amino acids.

CDR3 bases: TGTGCCAGCAAGCAGGCTGCCGTTGAAGCTTTCTTT. It codes for CASKQAAVEAFF. The gene calls are TRBV13 and TRBJ1-1, with D unclear. The CDR3 extends over 12 amino acids. Trimming shortened V by 7 bases and J by 7 bases, and 13 bases separated the two germline ends. Germline-derived CDR1 and CDR2 are PRHDT and FYEKMQ (reference sequence).

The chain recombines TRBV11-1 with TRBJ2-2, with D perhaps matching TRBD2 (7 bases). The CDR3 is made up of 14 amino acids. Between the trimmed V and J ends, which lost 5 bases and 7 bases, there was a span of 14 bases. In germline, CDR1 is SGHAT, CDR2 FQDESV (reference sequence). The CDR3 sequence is CASSISGEGGELFF. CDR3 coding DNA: TGTGCCAGCAGCATATCAGGGGAGGGCGGGGAGCTGTTTTTT.

CDR3 nucleotides: TGCGCCAGCACCGAGAGAGCGGGAGGGGCCTACGAGCAGTACTTC. It translates to CASTERAGGAYEQYF. The chain couples TRBV10-2 to TRBJ2-7, with 10 positions matching TRBD2. In germline, CDR1 is WSHSY, CDR2 SAAADI. The CDR3 covers 15 residues. Trimming cost V 7 bases and J 2 bases; bases outside gene matches: 8.

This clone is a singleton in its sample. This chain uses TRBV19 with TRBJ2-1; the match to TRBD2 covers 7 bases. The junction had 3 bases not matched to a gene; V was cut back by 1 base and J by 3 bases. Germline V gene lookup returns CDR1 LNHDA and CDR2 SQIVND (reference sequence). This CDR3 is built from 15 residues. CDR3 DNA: TGTGCCAGTAGTATAGGGGCTAGCGGCTACAATGAGCAGTTCTTC. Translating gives CASSIGASGYNEQFF.

This CDR3 reads CASSLRPNEQFF. As DNA, the CDR3 is TGTGCCAGCAGCCTTCGCCCCAATGAGCAGTTCTTC. The V and J genes are TRBV7-9 and TRBJ2-1; D remains unclear. Trimming took 5 bases from V and 6 from J, leaving 8 bases between them. The CDR3 covers 12 residues. The germline V gene encodes CDR1 SEHNR and CDR2 FQNEAQ (reference sequence).

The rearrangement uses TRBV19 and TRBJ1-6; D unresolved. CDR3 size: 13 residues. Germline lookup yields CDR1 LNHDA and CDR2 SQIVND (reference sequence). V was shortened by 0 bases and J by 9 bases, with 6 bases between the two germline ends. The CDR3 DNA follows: TGTGCCAGTAGTATAGAGCGCAGTTCACCCCTCCACTTT. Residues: CASSIERSSPLHF.

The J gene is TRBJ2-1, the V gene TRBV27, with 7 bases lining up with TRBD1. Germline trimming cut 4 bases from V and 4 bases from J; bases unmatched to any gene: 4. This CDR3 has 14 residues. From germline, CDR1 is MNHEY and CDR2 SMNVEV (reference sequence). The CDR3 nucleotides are TGTGCCAGCAGTTACAGGGGCGAATACAATGAGCAGTTCTTC. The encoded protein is CASSYRGEYNEQFF.

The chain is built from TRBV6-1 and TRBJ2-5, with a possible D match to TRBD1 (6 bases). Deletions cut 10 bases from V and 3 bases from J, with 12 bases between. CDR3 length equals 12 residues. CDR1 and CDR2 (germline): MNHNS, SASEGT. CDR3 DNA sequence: TGTGCCATTCACAGGGTTAAAGAGACCCAGTACTTC. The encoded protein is CAIHRVKETQYF.

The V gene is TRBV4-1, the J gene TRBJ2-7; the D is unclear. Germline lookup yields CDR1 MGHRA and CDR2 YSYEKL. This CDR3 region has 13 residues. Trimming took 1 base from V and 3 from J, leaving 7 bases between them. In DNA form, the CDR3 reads TGCGCCAGCAGCCAAGTAATATTCTACGAGCAGTACTTC. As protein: CASSQVIFYEQYF.

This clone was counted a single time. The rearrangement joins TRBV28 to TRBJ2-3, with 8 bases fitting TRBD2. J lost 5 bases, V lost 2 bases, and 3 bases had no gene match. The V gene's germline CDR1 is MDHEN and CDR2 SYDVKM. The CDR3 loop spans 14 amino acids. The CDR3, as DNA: TGTGCCAGCAGTTTAGGACTAGCAATAGATACGCAGTATTTT. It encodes CASSLGLAIDTQYF. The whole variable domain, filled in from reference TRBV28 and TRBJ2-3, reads DVKVTQSSRYLVKRTGEKVFLECVQDMDHENMFWYRQDPGLGLRLIYFSYDVKMKEKGDIPEGYSVSREKKERFSLILESASTNQTSMYLCASSLGLAIDTQYFGPGTRLTVL.

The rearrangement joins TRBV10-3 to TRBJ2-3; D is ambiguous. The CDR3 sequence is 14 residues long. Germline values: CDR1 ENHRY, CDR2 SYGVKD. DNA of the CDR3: TGTGGCAGCAAGGTCGGACCGAGGTCAGATACGCAGTATTTT. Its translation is CGSKVGPRSDTQYF.

The CDR3 DNA reads as TGTGCCAGCAGCATCGGGACTAGTTTCTATGAGCAGTTCTTC. Protein: CASSIGTSFYEQFF. The J gene is TRBJ2-1, the V gene TRBV27, with 8 bases that match TRBD2. Germline assignment: CDR1 MNHEY and CDR2 SMNVEV (reference sequence). The junction had 9 bases not matched to a gene; V was cut back by 6 bases and J by 8 bases. The CDR3 is 14 amino acids.

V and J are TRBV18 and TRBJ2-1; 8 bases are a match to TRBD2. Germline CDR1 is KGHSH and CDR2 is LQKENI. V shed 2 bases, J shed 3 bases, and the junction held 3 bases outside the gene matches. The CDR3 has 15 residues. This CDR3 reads CASSPIAGLYNEQFF. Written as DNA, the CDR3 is TGTGCCAGCTCACCAATAGCGGGACTCTACAATGAGCAGTTCTTC.

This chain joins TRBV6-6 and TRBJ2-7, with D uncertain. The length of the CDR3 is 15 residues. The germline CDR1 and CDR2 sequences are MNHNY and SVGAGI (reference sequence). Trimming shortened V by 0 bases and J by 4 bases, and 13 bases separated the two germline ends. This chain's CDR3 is CASSYSTGSPYEQYF. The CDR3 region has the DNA TGTGCCAGCAGTTACTCGACCGGCTCCCCGTACGAGCAGTACTTC.